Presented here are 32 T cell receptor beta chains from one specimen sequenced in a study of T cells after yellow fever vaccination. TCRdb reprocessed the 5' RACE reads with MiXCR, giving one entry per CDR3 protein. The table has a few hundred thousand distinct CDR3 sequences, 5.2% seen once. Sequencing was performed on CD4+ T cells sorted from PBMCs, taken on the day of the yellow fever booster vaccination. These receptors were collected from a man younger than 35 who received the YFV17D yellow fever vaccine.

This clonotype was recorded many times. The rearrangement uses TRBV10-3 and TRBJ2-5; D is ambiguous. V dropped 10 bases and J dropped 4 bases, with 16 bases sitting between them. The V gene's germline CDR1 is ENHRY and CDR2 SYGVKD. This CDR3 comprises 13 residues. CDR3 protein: CATLSDIPETQYF. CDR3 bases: TGTGCCACCCTAAGCGACATCCCAGAGACCCAGTACTTC.

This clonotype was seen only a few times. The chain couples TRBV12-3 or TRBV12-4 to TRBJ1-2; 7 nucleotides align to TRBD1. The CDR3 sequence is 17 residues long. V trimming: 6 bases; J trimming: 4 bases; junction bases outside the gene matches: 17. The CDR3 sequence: CASSPLTGFRYPYGYTF. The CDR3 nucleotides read TGTGCCAGCAGCCCCCTGACAGGGTTTAGGTATCCCTATGGCTACACCTTC.

The CDR3: CASRGSAGWGYTF. In nucleotides, the CDR3 is TGTGCCAGCCGAGGGTCCGCGGGGTGGGGCTACACCTTC. The gene calls are TRBV12-3 or TRBV12-4 and TRBJ1-2; no reliable D call. This CDR3 is 13 amino acids long. Trimming removed 8 bases at V and 8 bases at J, with 18 bases between.

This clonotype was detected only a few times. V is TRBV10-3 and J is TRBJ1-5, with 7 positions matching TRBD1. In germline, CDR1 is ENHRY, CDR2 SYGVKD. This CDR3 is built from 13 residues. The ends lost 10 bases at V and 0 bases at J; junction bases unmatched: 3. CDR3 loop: CATQGDSNQPQHF. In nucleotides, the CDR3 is TGTGCCACCCAGGGGGATAGCAATCAGCCCCAGCATTTT.

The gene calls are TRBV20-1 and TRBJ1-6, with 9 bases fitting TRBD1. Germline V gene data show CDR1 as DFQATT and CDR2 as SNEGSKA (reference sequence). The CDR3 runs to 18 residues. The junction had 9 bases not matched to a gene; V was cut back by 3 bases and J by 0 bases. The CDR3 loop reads CSARGQGRRSSYNSPLHF. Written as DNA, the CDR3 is TGCAGTGCTAGGGGACAGGGCCGGAGGAGCTCCTATAATTCACCCCTCCACTTT.

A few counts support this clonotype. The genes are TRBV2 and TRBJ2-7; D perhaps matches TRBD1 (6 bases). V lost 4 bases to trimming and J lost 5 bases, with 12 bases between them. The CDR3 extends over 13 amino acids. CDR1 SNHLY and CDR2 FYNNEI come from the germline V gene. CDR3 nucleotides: TGTGCCAGCAGTGTAGAACAGGGAAACGAGCAGTACGTC. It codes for CASSVEQGNEQYV.

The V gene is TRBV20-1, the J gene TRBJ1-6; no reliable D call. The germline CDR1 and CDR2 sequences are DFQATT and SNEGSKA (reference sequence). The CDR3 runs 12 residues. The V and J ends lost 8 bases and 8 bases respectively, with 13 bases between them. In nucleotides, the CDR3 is TGCAGTATCGGGCAAAGGGATTCACCCCTCCACTTT. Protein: CSIGQRDSPLHF.

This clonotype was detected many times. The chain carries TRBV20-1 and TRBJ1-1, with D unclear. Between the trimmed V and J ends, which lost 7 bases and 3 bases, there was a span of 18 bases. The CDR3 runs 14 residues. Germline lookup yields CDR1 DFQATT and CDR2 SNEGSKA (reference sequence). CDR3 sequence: CSGVRDRWDTEAFF. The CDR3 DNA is TGCAGTGGAGTAAGGGATCGTTGGGACACTGAAGCTTTCTTT.

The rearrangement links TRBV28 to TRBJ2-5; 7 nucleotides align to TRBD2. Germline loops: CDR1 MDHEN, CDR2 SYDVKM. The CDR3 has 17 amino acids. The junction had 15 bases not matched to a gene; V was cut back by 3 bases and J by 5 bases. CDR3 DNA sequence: TGTGCCAGCAGTTTGGCCGGGGCGGGGGTCACTCAGGAGACCCAGTACTTC. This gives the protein CASSLAGAGVTQETQYF.

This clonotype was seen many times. CDR3 sequence: CASSTVGPYEQYV. The CDR3 DNA is TGTGCCAGCAGTACGGTAGGGCCCTACGAGCAGTACGTC. V is TRBV7-2 and J is TRBJ2-7; D ambiguous. The CDR3 extends over 13 amino acids. V lost 6 bases to trimming and J lost 2 bases, with 11 bases between them. In germline, CDR1 is SGHTA, CDR2 FQGNSA.

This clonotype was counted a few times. As DNA, the CDR3 is TGTGCCAGCAGCCCCCCAGGGGGATGGGGGGAGACCCAGTACTTC. It is translated as CASSPPGGWGETQYF. The V and J genes are TRBV6-5 and TRBJ2-5; the match to TRBD1 covers 7 bases. Germline CDR1 reads MNHEY; CDR2 reads SVGAGI. The V gene end was trimmed by 6 bases and the J gene end by 5 bases; junction bases not matched to a gene: 12. The CDR3 contains 15 residues.

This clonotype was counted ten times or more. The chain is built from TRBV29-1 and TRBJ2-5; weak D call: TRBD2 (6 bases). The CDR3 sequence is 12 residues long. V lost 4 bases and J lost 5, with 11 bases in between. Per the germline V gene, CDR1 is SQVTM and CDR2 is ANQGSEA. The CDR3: CSVGGTVETQYF. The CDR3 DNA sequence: TGCAGCGTTGGCGGGACTGTTGAGACCCAGTACTTC.

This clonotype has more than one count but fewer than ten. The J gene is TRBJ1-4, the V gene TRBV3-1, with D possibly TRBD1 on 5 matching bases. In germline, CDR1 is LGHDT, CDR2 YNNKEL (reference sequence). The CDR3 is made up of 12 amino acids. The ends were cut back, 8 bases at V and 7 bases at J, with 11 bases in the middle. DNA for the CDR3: TGTGCCAGCGGGACCCCCGGTGAAAAACTGTTTTTT. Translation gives CASGTPGEKLFF.

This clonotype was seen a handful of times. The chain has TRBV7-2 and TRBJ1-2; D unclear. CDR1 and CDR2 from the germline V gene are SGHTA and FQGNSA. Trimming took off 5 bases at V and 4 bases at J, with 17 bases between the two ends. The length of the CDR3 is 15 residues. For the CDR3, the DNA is TGTGCCAGCAGCCCCTGGTGGCAGACCATCTATGGCTACACCTTC. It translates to CASSPWWQTIYGYTF.

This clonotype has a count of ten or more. The CDR3 loop is CASSQGSGGPTYEQYF. The CDR3 coding sequence is TGCGCCAGCAGCCAAGGTAGCGGGGGCCCTACCTACGAGCAGTACTTC. The chain uses TRBV4-3 and TRBJ2-7, with 9 positions matching TRBD2. Losses at the gene ends were 1 base for V and 2 bases for J; bases not matched to a gene: 6. In germline, CDR1 is LGHNA, CDR2 YSLEER. The CDR3 has 16 residues.

CDR3: CASSQSTSGAKNIQYF. CDR3 DNA sequence: TGCGCCAGCAGTCAATCAACATCAGGGGCCAAAAACATTCAGTACTTC. This chain links TRBV23-1 with TRBJ2-4, with TRBD1 as a possible D gene (5 bases). TRBV23-1 is classed as an ORF, of uncertain function. The V gene lost 0 bases and the J gene lost 1 base, with 10 bases spanning the gap. This CDR3 comprises 16 residues.

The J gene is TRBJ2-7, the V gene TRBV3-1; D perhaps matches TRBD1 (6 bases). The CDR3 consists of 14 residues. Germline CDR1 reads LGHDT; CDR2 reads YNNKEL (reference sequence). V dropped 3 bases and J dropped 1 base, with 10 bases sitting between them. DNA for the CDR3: TGTGCCAGCAGCCACAGACAGGCTTCCTACGAGCAGTACTTC. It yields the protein CASSHRQASYEQYF.

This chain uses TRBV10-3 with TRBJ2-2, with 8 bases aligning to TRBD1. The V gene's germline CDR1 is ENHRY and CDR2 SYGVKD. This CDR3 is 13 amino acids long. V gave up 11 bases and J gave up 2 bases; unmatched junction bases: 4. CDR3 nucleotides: TGTGCCGCGACAGGGGCCAACACCGGGGAGCTGTTTTTT. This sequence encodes CAATGANTGELFF.

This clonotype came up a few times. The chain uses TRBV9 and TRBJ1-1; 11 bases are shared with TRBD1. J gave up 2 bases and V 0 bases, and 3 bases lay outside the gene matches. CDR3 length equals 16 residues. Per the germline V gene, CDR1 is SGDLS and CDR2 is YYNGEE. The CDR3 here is CASSVGTGGLNTEAFF. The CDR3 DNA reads TGTGCCAGCAGCGTAGGGACAGGGGGCCTAAACACTGAAGCTTTCTTT.

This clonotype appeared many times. CDR3 protein: CASSFGQGISGYTF. The CDR3, as DNA: TGTGCCAGCAGCTTCGGACAGGGGATTTCTGGCTACACCTTC. The chain combines TRBV7-9 with TRBJ1-2; 9 bases fit TRBD1. Germline V gene lookup returns CDR1 SEHNR and CDR2 FQNEAQ (reference sequence). CDR3 size: 14 residues. Trimming took 3 bases from V and 7 from J; bases not matched to a gene: 6.

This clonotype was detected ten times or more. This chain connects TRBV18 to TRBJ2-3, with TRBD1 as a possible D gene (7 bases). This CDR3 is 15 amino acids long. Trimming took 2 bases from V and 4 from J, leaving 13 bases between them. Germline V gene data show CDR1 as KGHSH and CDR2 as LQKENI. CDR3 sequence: CASSPTTGEADTQYF. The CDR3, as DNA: TGTGCCAGCTCACCAACAACAGGGGAGGCAGATACGCAGTATTTT.

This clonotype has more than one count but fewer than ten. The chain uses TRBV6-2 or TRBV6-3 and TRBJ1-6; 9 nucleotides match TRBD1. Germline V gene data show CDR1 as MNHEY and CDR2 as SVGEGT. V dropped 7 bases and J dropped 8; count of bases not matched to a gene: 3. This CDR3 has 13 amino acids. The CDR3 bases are TGTGCCAGCACCAACAGGGGGCATTCACCCCTCCACTTT. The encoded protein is CASTNRGHSPLHF.

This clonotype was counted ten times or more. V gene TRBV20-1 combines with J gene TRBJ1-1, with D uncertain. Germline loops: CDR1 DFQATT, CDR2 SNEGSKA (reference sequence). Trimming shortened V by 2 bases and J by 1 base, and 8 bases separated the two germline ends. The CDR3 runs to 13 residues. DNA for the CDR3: TGCAGTGCTAGACAGGTCGGGAACACTGAAGCTTTCTTT. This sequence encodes CSARQVGNTEAFF.

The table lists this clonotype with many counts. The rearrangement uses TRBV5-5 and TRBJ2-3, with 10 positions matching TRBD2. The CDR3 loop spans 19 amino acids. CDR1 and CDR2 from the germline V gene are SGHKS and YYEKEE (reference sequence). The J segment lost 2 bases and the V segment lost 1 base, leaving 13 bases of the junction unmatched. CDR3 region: CASSLRLAGAPGDTDTQYF. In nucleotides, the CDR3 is TGTGCCAGCAGCTTGAGGCTAGCGGGGGCCCCCGGCGACACAGATACGCAGTATTTT.

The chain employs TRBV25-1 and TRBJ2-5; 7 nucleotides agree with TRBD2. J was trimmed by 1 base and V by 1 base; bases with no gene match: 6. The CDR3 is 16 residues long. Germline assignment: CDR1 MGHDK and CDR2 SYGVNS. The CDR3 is CASSESRLAPQETQYF. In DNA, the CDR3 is TGTGCCAGCAGTGAATCTCGACTAGCCCCCCAAGAGACCCAGTACTTC.

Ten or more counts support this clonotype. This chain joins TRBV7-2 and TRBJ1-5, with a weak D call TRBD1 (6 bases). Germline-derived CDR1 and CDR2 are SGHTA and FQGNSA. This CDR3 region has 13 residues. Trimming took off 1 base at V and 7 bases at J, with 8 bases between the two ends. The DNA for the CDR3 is TGTGCCAGCAGCTTAGACAGGGAACAGCCCCAGCATTTT. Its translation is CASSLDREQPQHF.

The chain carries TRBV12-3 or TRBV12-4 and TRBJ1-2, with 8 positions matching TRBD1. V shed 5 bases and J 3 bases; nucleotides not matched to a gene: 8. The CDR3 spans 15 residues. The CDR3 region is CASSRQGQEYYGYTF. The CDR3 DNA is TGTGCCAGCAGTCGCCAGGGACAGGAATACTATGGCTACACCTTC.

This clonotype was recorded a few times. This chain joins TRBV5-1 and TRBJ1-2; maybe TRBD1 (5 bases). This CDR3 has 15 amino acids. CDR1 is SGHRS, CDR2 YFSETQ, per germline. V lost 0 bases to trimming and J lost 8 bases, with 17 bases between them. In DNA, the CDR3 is TGCGCCAGCAGCTTGGAGTTTGGCGCCCGGGACGGCTACACCTTC. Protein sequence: CASSLEFGARDGYTF.

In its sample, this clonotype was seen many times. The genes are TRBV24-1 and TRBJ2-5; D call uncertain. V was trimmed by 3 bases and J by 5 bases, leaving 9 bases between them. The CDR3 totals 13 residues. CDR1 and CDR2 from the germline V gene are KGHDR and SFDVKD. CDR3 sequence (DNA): TGTGCCACCAGTGATGGTCCTACGGAGACCCAGTACTTC. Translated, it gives CATSDGPTETQYF.

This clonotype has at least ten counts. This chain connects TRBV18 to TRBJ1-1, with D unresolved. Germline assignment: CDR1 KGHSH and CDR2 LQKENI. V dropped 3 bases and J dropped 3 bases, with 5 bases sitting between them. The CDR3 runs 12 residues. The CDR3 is CASSPGDTEAFF. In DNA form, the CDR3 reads TGTGCCAGCTCACCGGGAGACACTGAAGCTTTCTTT. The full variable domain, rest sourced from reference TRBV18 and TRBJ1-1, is NAGVMQNPRHLVRRRGQEARLRCSPMKGHSHVYWYRQLPEEGLKFMVYLQKENIIDESGMPKERFSAEFPKEGPSILRIQQVVRGDSAAYFCASSPGDTEAFFGQGTRLTVV.

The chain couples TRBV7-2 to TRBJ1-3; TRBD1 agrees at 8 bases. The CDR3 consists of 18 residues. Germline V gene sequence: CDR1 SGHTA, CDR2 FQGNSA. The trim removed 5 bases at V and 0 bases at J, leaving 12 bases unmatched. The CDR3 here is CASSPWAQGASSGNTIYF. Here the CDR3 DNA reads TGTGCCAGCAGCCCGTGGGCCCAGGGGGCCTCCTCTGGAAACACCATATATTTT.

The CDR3 region is CASRRTPGQGFEAFF. The CDR3 bases are TGTGCCAGCAGGCGGACCCCGGGACAGGGGTTTGAAGCTTTCTTT. V usage is TRBV5-6 and J usage is TRBJ1-1, with TRBD1 identical over 10 bases. The CDR3 length is 15 residues. V shed 5 bases and J 7 bases; nucleotides not matched to a gene: 11. The V gene's germline CDR1 is SGHDT and CDR2 YYEEEE.